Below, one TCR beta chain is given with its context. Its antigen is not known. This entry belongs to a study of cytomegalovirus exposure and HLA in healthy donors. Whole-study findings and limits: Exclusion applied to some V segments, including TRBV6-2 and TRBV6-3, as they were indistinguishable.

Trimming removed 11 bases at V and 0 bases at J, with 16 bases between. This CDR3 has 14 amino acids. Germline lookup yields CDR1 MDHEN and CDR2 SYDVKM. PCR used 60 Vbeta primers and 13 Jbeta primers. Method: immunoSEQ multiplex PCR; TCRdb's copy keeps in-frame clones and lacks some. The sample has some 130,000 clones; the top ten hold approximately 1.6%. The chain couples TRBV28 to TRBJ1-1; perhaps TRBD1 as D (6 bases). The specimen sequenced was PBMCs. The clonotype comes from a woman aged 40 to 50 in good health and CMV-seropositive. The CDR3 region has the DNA TGTGCCGGAAGACCGGGACATATGAACACTGAAGCTTTCTTT. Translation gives CAGRPGHMNTEAFF.